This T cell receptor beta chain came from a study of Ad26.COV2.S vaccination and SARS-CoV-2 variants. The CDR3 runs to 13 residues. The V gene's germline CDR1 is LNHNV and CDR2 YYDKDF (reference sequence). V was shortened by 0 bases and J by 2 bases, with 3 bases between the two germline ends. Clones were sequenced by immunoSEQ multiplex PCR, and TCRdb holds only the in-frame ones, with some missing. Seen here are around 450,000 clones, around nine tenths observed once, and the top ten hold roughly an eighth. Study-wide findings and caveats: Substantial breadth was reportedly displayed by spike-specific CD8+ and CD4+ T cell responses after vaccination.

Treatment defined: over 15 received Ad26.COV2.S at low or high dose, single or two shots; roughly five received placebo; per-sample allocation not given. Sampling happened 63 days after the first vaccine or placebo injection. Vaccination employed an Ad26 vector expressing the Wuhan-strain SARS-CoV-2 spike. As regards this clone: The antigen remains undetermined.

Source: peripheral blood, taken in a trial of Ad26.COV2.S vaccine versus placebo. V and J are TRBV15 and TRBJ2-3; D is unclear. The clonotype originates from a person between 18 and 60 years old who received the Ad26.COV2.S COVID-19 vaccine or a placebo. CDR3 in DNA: TGTGCCACCAGCAGAGATTACACAGATACGCAGTATTTT. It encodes CATSRDYTDTQYF.